A selection of T cell receptor beta chains follows, all from one sample in a study of cytomegalovirus exposure and HLA in healthy donors. Produced via immunoSEQ multiplex PCR; TCRdb's table is partial and in-frame only. The sample has tens of thousands of clones, 60% to 85% seen once; the top ten hold almost 6%. The specimen sequenced was PBMCs. The receptor source for this set is a man aged 18 to 30 in good health and CMV-seropositive. Each CDR3 is given without its conserved first and last residue.

J gene: TRBJ2-2; CDR3 length: 13; V gene: TRBV5-8; CDR3 protein: ASSKGLPNTGELF
J gene: TRBJ1-2; CDR3 length: 13; V gene: TRBV5-1; CDR3 protein: ASSLSTGTGYGYT
J gene: TRBJ1-4; CDR3 length: 14; V gene: TRBV6-5; CDR3 protein: ASSYPPPGQGGKLF
J gene: TRBJ2-7; CDR3 length: 14; V gene: TRBV14; CDR3 protein: ASSQLPGQGINEQY
J gene: TRBJ2-7; CDR3 length: 11; V gene: TRBV30; CDR3 protein: AWSPSHLREQY
J gene: TRBJ2-2; CDR3 length: 13; V gene: TRBV27; CDR3 protein: ASALGGADTGELF
J gene: TRBJ2-7; CDR3 length: 14; V gene: TRBV6-1; CDR3 protein: ASSEAGGGYHYEQY
J gene: TRBJ2-5; CDR3 length: 9; V gene: TRBV28; CDR3 protein: ASRGQGTQY
J gene: TRBJ1-1; CDR3 length: 12; V gene: TRBV5-1; CDR3 protein: ASQAPGWNTEAF
J gene: TRBJ2-7; CDR3 length: 10; V gene: TRBV5-5; CDR3 protein: ASSHRQGEQY
J gene: TRBJ1-1; CDR3 length: 11; V gene: TRBV29-1; CDR3 protein: SVATQGNTEAF
J gene: TRBJ2-5; CDR3 length: 11; V gene: TRBV7-2; CDR3 protein: ASSSESGETQY
J gene: TRBJ1-1; CDR3 length: 12; V gene: TRBV18; CDR3 protein: ASSPGTGDIGAF
J gene: TRBJ1-1; CDR3 length: 10; V gene: TRBV6-5; CDR3 protein: AARSGGPEAF
J gene: TRBJ2-5; CDR3 length: 11; V gene: TRBV27; CDR3 protein: ASSLSEGGTQY
J gene: TRBJ2-1; CDR3 length: 13; V gene: TRBV9; CDR3 protein: ASSSTSGFYNEQF
J gene: TRBJ2-7; CDR3 length: 11; V gene: TRBV29-1; CDR3 protein: SVDRVGTYEQY
J gene: TRBJ2-7; CDR3 length: 12; V gene: TRBV28; CDR3 protein: ASTLAGAAYEQY
J gene: TRBJ2-3; CDR3 length: 18; V gene: TRBV5-4; CDR3 protein: ASSPRWAGGPSSRADTQY
J gene: TRBJ2-1; CDR3 length: 13; V gene: TRBV5-4; CDR3 protein: ASSLYGRGSSEQF
J gene: TRBJ2-7; CDR3 length: 11; V gene: TRBV5-6; CDR3 protein: ASESASGYEQY
J gene: TRBJ1-4; CDR3 length: 15; V gene: TRBV14; CDR3 protein: ASSRRTEGVWDEKLF
J gene: TRBJ2-3; CDR3 length: 13; V gene: TRBV15; CDR3 protein: ATSPQGGSTDTQY
J gene: TRBJ2-7; CDR3 length: 17; V gene: TRBV7-9; CDR3 protein: ASSSTGTGVLSGTYEQY
J gene: TRBJ2-2; CDR3 length: 13; V gene: TRBV9; CDR3 protein: ASSGTGANTGELF
J gene: TRBJ2-7; CDR3 length: 12; V gene: TRBV6-5; CDR3 protein: ASKRQGAWYEQY
J gene: TRBJ1-1; CDR3 length: 13; V gene: TRBV5-8; CDR3 protein: ASSLYRSVNTEAF
J gene: TRBJ2-5; CDR3 length: 12; V gene: TRBV29-1; CDR3 protein: SVELRREWETQY
J gene: TRBJ2-3; CDR3 length: 12; V gene: TRBV27; CDR3 protein: ASSLRSPVDTQY
J gene: TRBJ2-3; CDR3 length: 11; V gene: TRBV5-6; CDR3 protein: ASSSTDPDTQY
J gene: TRBJ1-1; CDR3 length: 11; V gene: TRBV5-1; CDR3 protein: ASSPILTGEAF
J gene: TRBJ2-1; CDR3 length: 12; V gene: TRBV19; CDR3 protein: ASSPAEYYNEQF
J gene: TRBJ1-3; CDR3 length: 13; V gene: TRBV4-2; CDR3 protein: ASSQGHGAGNTIY
J gene: TRBJ1-1; CDR3 length: 12; V gene: TRBV10-1; CDR3 protein: ASSRDRVNTEAF
J gene: TRBJ2-1; CDR3 length: 14; V gene: TRBV11-2; CDR3 protein: ASSFVLAGGRNEQF
J gene: TRBJ1-1; CDR3 length: 13; V gene: TRBV28; CDR3 protein: ASRYPDRGRWLAF
J gene: TRBJ1-5; CDR3 length: 12; V gene: TRBV9; CDR3 protein: ASSVRGENQPQH
J gene: TRBJ2-1; CDR3 length: 14; V gene: TRBV10-2; CDR3 protein: ASRGGTSGRYNEQF
J gene: TRBJ1-5; CDR3 length: 12; V gene: TRBV29-1; CDR3 protein: SVRQGASNQPQH
J gene: TRBJ2-7; CDR3 length: 13; V gene: TRBV13; CDR3 protein: ASSSQTRDTYEQY
J gene: TRBJ2-7; CDR3 length: 15; V gene: TRBV2; CDR3 protein: ASSDPGTSGSFYEQY
J gene: TRBJ1-2; CDR3 length: 12; V gene: TRBV28; CDR3 protein: ASMFSGTVYGYT
J gene: TRBJ2-7; CDR3 length: 12; V gene: TRBV18; CDR3 protein: ASSPPDRSYEQY
J gene: TRBJ2-2; CDR3 length: 11; V gene: TRBV7-9; CDR3 protein: ASGPLDTGELF
J gene: TRBJ2-6; CDR3 length: 16; V gene: TRBV25-1; CDR3 protein: ASSAWTGSYSGANVLT
J gene: TRBJ2-3; CDR3 length: 11; V gene: TRBV13; CDR3 protein: ASSFPPADTQY
J gene: TRBJ2-3; CDR3 length: 13; V gene: TRBV5-1; CDR3 protein: ASSGPTDNTDTQY
J gene: TRBJ1-1; CDR3 length: 13; V gene: TRBV5-1; CDR3 protein: ASYPPTGPVNEAF
J gene: TRBJ2-1; CDR3 length: 9; V gene: TRBV19; CDR3 protein: ASRRYNEQF
J gene: TRBJ1-4; CDR3 length: 10; V gene: TRBV29-1; CDR3 protein: SVQGKGEKLF
J gene: TRBJ1-1; CDR3 length: 11; V gene: TRBV19; CDR3 protein: ASSTTGDTEAF
J gene: TRBJ1-5; CDR3 length: 11; V gene: TRBV6-5; CDR3 protein: ASSPGGSGAQH
J gene: TRBJ1-1; CDR3 length: 12; V gene: TRBV28; CDR3 protein: ASSLRQMNTEAF
J gene: TRBJ2-7; CDR3 length: 11; V gene: TRBV5-4; CDR3 protein: ASRFGGSYEQY
J gene: TRBJ2-1; CDR3 length: 15; V gene: TRBV7-8; CDR3 protein: ASSLLTGTSPNNEQF
J gene: TRBJ2-1; CDR3 length: 13; V gene: TRBV6-5; CDR3 protein: ASRTSGGSYNEQF
J gene: TRBJ1-1; CDR3 length: 12; V gene: TRBV19; CDR3 protein: ASSIVPGTGEAF